This entry describes one T cell receptor beta chain. There is no known antigen for this receptor. No quality values exist for individual bases; no much larger clone is one base distant. The library was built by means of the immunoSEQ multiplex PCR assay. For most patients, genomic DNA was isolated using the Qiagen DNeasy Blood and Tissue Kit and was shipped frozen to Adaptive Biotechnologies for TCR sequencing. For most patients, genomic DNA was subjected to high-throughput TCR-beta CDR3 sequencing by Adaptive Biotechnologies. The original methods were these. TCR sequencing data were retrieved from Adaptive's ImmunoSEQ software for some 17 patients, whereas a few other patients were processed with MiXCR and VDJtools. To correct CD4 versus CD8 sorting errors, any sequence found in both subsets at a frequency ratio below 5:1 was removed. CDR3 nucleotide sequences shared between donor and recipient were removed because their origin could not be assigned. To count as alloreactive, a clone needed at least 2-fold expansion over unstimulated cells and a minimum CFSE-low frequency of 0.002% (template counts) or 0.001% (read counts). A clone was considered mappable if detected in the sequenced pre-transplant spleen, lymph node, or MLR CFSE-low populations of the donor or recipient. Cumulative frequency of alloreactive clones was calculated as a percentage of all sequences weighted by copy number. TCRdb took over this immuneACCESS table, retaining in-frame rearrangements with V and J assigned. Such tables are incomplete; in checked studies, under half of the missing clones stem from an unresolved V gene, and the remainder is unexplained. D and trimming were read from the DNA, whereas the V and J calls and clone size are those reported in that table. The sample records approximately 90,000 clones, around 90% of which are singletons. Of the sample, 5.5% to 7% falls within the top ten clones.

This record belongs to a study of graft-versus-host responses after intestinal transplantation (dated by TCRdb to the early 2020s). Background for the entire study: Multivisceral, liver-intestinal, or isolated intestinal transplants were received by the recipients. Every recipient was given anti-thymocyte globulin induction, then maintenance tacrolimus and steroids for around three years. After intestinal transplantation, graft-versus-host and host-versus-graft alloreactive T cell clones were followed in the graft, circulation and bone marrow using bulk TCR-beta CDR3 sequencing. Alloreactive clones were identified by sequencing pre-transplant mixed lymphocyte reaction products and comparing these products with unstimulated pre-transplant donor and recipient T cells. A cohort of roughly 25 intestinal transplant recipients, including one retransplant, was enrolled, and 3 patients lacking pretransplant specimens were excluded. Donor T cell macrochimerism was defined as a peak of at least 4% donor T cells among recipient peripheral blood mononuclear cells. Rather than being sequenced by the commercial service, samples from a few later patients were sequenced in-house on an Illumina MiSeq and processed with MiXCR. What the study reported, not specific to this receptor: Early after transplant, peak levels of circulating GvH clones were found to be associated with declines in HvG clones. GvH clones were detected in recipient bone marrow, and some of these GvH clones were observed earlier in ileal mucosa or blood, consistent with an intestinal mucosal origin. In the allografts of patients with donor T cell macrochimerism, GvH to HvG T cell clonal ratios were high. Conclusions were limited by the relatively low number and heterogeneity of intestinal transplant patients.

What the time point label conveys for this sample: cells obtained before transplantation from donor or recipient. CD3+CD4+ and CD3+CD8+ populations were FACS-sorted from unstimulated pre-transplant donor and recipient cells taken from spleen or lymph nodes. Source: unstimulated CD8+ T cells sorted from spleen or lymph node cells, taken before intestinal transplant. This clonotype originated in a human donor who received an intestinal transplant.

The base sequence is TGCGCCAGCAGCTGGGGCCGGGACAGGCTGAACACTGAAGCTTTCTTT. It translates to CASSWGRDRLNTEAFF. The rearrangement combines TRBV5-1 with TRBJ1-1; TRBD1 agrees with 8 junctional bases. The CDR3 holds 16 amino acids from the cysteine to the phenylalanine. The kept DNA is CDR3 alone, 48 bases in frame from the first base. V and J are trimmed by 3 bases and 0 bases, and the gene matches miss 7 bases of the junction. The germline V gene provides CDR1 SGHRS and CDR2 YFSETQ.